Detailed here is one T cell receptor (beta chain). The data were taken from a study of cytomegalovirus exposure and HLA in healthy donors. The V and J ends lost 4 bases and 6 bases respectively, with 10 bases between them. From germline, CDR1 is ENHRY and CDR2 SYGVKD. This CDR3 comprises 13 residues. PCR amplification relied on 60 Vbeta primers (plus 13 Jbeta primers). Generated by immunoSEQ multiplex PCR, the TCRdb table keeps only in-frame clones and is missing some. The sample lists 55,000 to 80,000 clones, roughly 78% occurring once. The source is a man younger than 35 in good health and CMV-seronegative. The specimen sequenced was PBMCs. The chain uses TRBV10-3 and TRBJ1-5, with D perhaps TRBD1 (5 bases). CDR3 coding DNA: TGTGCCATCAGTGCAGGGTTCGGTCAGCCCCAGCATTTT. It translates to CAISAGFGQPQHF.